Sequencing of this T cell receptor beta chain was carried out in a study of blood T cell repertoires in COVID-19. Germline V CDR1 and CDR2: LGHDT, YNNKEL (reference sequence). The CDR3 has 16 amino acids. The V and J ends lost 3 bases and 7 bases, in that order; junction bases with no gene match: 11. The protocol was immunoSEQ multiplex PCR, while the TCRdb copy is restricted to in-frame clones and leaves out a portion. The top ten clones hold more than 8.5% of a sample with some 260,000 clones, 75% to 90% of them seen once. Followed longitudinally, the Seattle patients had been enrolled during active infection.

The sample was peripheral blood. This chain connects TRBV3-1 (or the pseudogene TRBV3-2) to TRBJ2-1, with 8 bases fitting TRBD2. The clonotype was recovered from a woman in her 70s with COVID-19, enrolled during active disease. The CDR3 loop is CASSHWVGPSGNEQFF. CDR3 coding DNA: TGTGCCAGCAGCCATTGGGTAGGGCCTAGCGGGAATGAGCAGTTCTTC.